One sample yielded the 12 T cell receptor beta chains listed below, sequenced in a study of blood T cells in healthy people across ages (dated by TCRdb to the mid-2010s). Receptor libraries were prepared by 5' RACE. Sequencing instrument: Illumina HiSeq 2500. A second PCR of roughly 7 to 12 cycles was run with a J-beta primer mix and a sample-barcoded 5' primer. TCRdb ran its own pipeline on the public reads, namely fastp trimming at Q25 and MiXCR clone calling, and kept in-frame beta chains. Here each entry gathers all rows of one CDR3 protein and keeps the most common genes and DNA. This sample has about 650,000 distinct CDR3 sequences in its table, and less than 40% of those were observed once. Together, the top ten hold over 15% of the sample. Sequenced sample: blood. These receptors were taken from a woman aged 80 or older in good health. Donor details come from another sample of the same person, matched by shared clones.

This clonotype was counted at least ten times. The chain recombines TRBV24-1 with TRBJ2-7; D not certain. V shed 5 bases and J shed 3 bases, with 4 bases lying between them. CDR1 KGHDR and CDR2 SFDVKD come from the germline V gene. The CDR3 totals 11 residues. CDR3 sequence: CATSVLYEQYF. The CDR3 DNA reads TGTGCCACCAGTGTCCTCTACGAGCAGTACTTC.

Note on this clonotype: This could be a read error, since a much larger clone is one nucleotide away. V gene TRBV7-2 combines with J gene TRBJ1-1, with D unresolved. CDR1 is SGHTA and CDR2 is FQGNSA in the germline V gene. The length of the CDR3 is 14 residues. DNA of the CDR3: TGTGTCAGCAGCTTAGGTGGCAGGTTGACTGAAGCTTTCTTT. It specifies CVSSLGGRLTEAFF.

The table lists this clonotype with many counts. The V call is TRBV20-1, the J call TRBJ1-1, with D unclear. This CDR3 is built from 14 residues. Looked up from germline, CDR1 is DFQATT and CDR2 is SNEGSKA (reference sequence). The ends were cut back, 4 bases at V and 1 base at J, with 13 bases in the middle. CDR3 sequence: CSATGLVGNTEAFF. The DNA for the CDR3 is TGCAGTGCTACCGGCCTGGTTGGGAACACTGAAGCTTTCTTT.

A note on this clonotype: Germline and junction disagree at one end, which may indicate a read error. This CDR3 is CASSVATTSGGETQYF. The CDR3 DNA reads as TGTGCCAGCAGTGTAGCGACGACTAGCGGGGGAGAGACCCAGTACTTC. The genes are TRBV9 and TRBJ2-5, with 12 bases identical to TRBD2. CDR3 length equals 16 residues. Germline CDR1 reads SGDLS; CDR2 reads YYNGEE. Complete variable domain (other parts from reference TRBV9 and TRBJ2-5): DSGVTQTPKHLITATGQRVTLRCSPRSGDLSVYWYQQSLDQGLQFLIQYYNGEERAKGNILERFSAQQFPDLHSELNLSSLELGDSALYFCASSVATTSGGETQYFGPGTRLLVL.

This clonotype was seen only a few times. Its ends do not fully match the called genes, so a read error is possible. This chain uses TRBV6-6 with TRBJ1-5; D is perhaps TRBD1 (6 bases). Germline loops: CDR1 MNHNY, CDR2 SVGAGI (reference sequence). The CDR3 spans 14 residues. In DNA form, the CDR3 reads TGTGCCAGCGGTTACGACAGGTTAAATCAGCCCCAGCATTTT. As protein: CASGYDRLNQPQHF.

This clonotype has a count of ten or more. The V gene is TRBV10-3, the J gene TRBJ2-1; TRBD1 agrees at 7 bases. Germline V gene lookup returns CDR1 ENHRY and CDR2 SYGVKD. The CDR3 is 14 residues long. Losses at the gene ends were 8 bases for V and 4 bases for J; bases not matched to a gene: 8. The CDR3 here is CAIAGDRSYNEQFF. The DNA for the CDR3 is TGTGCCATCGCAGGGGACAGATCTTACAATGAGCAGTTCTTC.

This clonotype occurred a few times. V and J are TRBV6-5 and TRBJ2-2; tentative D call: TRBD2 (5 bases). Germline V gene data show CDR1 as MNHEY and CDR2 as SVGAGI. V was cut by 4 bases and J by 1 base, with 16 bases left in between. CDR3 length: 17 residues. The CDR3 bases are TGTGCCAGCAGTTTGGCGGGCCGCCAGATGAACACCGGGGAGCTGTTTTTT. It yields the protein CASSLAGRQMNTGELFF.

The chain recombines TRBV30 with TRBJ1-1, with 8 positions matching TRBD1. Germline trimming cut 5 bases from V and 0 bases from J; bases unmatched to any gene: 8. This CDR3 region has 15 residues. CDR1 is GTSNPN and CDR2 is SVGIG in the germline V gene (reference sequence). The CDR3 sequence: CAWGRTGRVNTEAFF. Here the CDR3 DNA reads TGTGCCTGGGGGAGGACAGGGAGAGTGAACACTGAAGCTTTCTTT.

This clonotype was picked up a small number of times. The chain links TRBV3-1 to TRBJ2-2; D perhaps matches TRBD1 (5 bases). The CDR3 covers 13 residues. CDR1 and CDR2 from the germline V gene are LGHDT and YNNKEL (reference sequence). V lost 10 bases and J lost 8, with 17 bases in between. CDR3 sequence reads: CATSGHSRGELFF. Written as DNA, the CDR3 is TGTGCCACCTCCGGACACTCGCGAGGGGAGCTGTTTTTT.

This clonotype was detected ten times or more. The V call is TRBV7-2, the J call TRBJ1-2; possible D gene TRBD1, 6 bases. The CDR3 extends over 15 amino acids. Trimming took 1 base from V and 5 from J, leaving 14 bases between them. Per germline, CDR1 SGHTA and CDR2 FQGNSA. CDR3 sequence: CASSLVGTSGYGYTF. CDR3 nucleotide sequence: TGTGCCAGCAGCTTAGTTGGGACATCCGGGTATGGCTACACCTTC. Complete variable domain (other parts from reference TRBV7-2 and TRBJ1-2): GAGVSQSPSNKVTEKGKDVELRCDPISGHTALYWYRQSLGQGLEFLIYFQGNSAPDKSGLPSDRFSAERTGGSVSTLTIQRTQQEDSAVYLCASSLVGTSGYGYTFGSGTRLTVV.

The V gene is TRBV6-1, the J gene TRBJ2-1, with D possibly being TRBD1 (6 bases). Germline V lookup: CDR1 MNHNS, CDR2 SASEGT. CDR3 length: 15 residues. Trimming shortened V by 4 bases and J by 4 bases, and 14 bases separated the two germline ends. The CDR3 is CASSAGQGRYNEQFF. The CDR3 nucleotides read TGTGCCAGCAGTGCAGGGCAGGGGAGATACAATGAGCAGTTCTTC.

This clonotype was seen more than once but under ten times. The chain joins TRBV7-2 to TRBJ2-5, with 7 bases aligning to TRBD2. CDR1 is SGHTA and CDR2 is FQGNSA in the germline V gene. The CDR3 consists of 16 residues. V lost 4 bases to trimming and J lost 0 bases; unmatched junction nucleotides: 8. The CDR3 DNA is TGTGCCAGCAGCTGGGGGGGGGGGTGGTACCAAGAGACCCAGTACTTC. It specifies CASSWGGGWYQETQYF.